This T cell receptor beta chain was identified in a study of identical twins. This clonotype was seen more than once but under ten times. TCRdb called the 5' RACE reads again in MiXCR, with one record for every CDR3 protein. The sample lists hundreds of thousands of distinct CDR3 sequences; roughly an eighth were seen once. A further study also used this sample, focusing on yellow fever vaccine responses in identical twins.

The receptor was isolated from a woman under 30 in good health. Sequencing was done on a sample of PBMCs.

The CDR3 loop reads CASSFFQIRYVWGSPFEQYF. CDR3 DNA sequence: TGTGCCAGCAGTTTTTTTCAGATCCGGTACGTGTGGGGGAGCCCCTTCGAGCAGTACTTC. V and J are TRBV28 and TRBJ2-7; tentatively, D is TRBD1 or TRBD2 (5 bases each). From germline, CDR1 is MDHEN and CDR2 SYDVKM. The germline V and J ends were trimmed by 3 bases and 6 bases, with 33 bases remaining between them. This CDR3 comprises 20 residues.